This T cell receptor (beta chain) was captured by sequencing in a study of shared clonotypes between healthy human individuals. At the level of the study: Per donor, three plates held CD4 naive cells, three held CD4 memory, two held CD8 naive and one held CD8 memory.

TCRdb's table, derived via immunoSEQ multiplex PCR, lists solely in-frame clones and lacks some. The data show roughly 2.5 million clones, more than 90% seen once. CD4+ cell separation produced CD45RA+ naive and CD45RA-negative memory subsets. This CDR3 has 15 residues. The germline V and J ends were trimmed by 4 bases and 0 bases, with 13 bases remaining between them. The V gene's germline CDR1 is SGHNT and CDR2 YENEEA. The study's findings and limits: Shared clonotypes across all four donors exceeded non-shared ones in generation probability.

Of note for this clone: The antigen is unknown.

Input material: naive CD4+ T cells sorted from blood. The subset is: CD45RA+ positively selected. This clonotype was obtained from a man between 18 and 29 years old in good health. The J gene is TRBJ2-7, the V gene TRBV11-3; TRBD2 is a possible D gene (5 bases). The CDR3 DNA is TGTGCCAGCAGCTCCTCTTCGGGGAGCTCCTACGAGCAGTACTTC. As protein: CASSSSSGSSYEQYF.